The present T cell receptor beta chain was sequenced within a study of lymphopenia after photon versus proton radiotherapy. Regarding the study as a whole: Post-nadir diversity loss with photons came from oligoclonal expansion, particularly CD8+ Temra cells.

Concerning this clone itself: The antigen is undetermined. The junction differs from germline at one of its ends, possibly a read error.

The CDR3 contains 14 residues. Germline values: CDR1 SNHLY, CDR2 FYNNEI. TCRdb's table, derived via immunoSEQ multiplex PCR, lists solely in-frame clones and lacks some. The table has more than 5,500 clones, roughly 77% seen once. This receptor was obtained from a man aged 30 to 39 with gastric cancer. Sequenced material: peripheral blood, taken from a patient treated with photon-based radiotherapy. V and J are TRBV2 and TRBJ1-5, with 7 nucleotides matching TRBD1. CDR3 nucleotide sequence: TGTGCCAGCAGGGAAGGACAGGCTTATCAGCCCCAGCATTTT. This codes for CASREGQAYQPQHF.